Listed below are T cell receptor beta chains from one sample, sequenced in a study of shared clonotypes between healthy human individuals. This table comes from immunoSEQ multiplex PCR, and its TCRdb copy is limited to in-frame clones, with some not included. The sample records 2 million to 2.5 million clones, 85% to 95% being singletons. Input material: naive CD4+ T cells from PBMCs. These receptors came from a man aged 18 to 29 in good health. Some clones in this sample may be carry-over from other donors' samples. Both conserved end residues are part of each CDR3. D genes are given only for firm matches. Rows may omit the clone size; those that give it use once, few, many or a size class.

>TRBJ2-6|TRBV7-8|-|-
CASSLVGRASSSGANVLTF
TGTGCCAGCAGCTTAGTCGGGCGGGCCAGCAGCTCTGGGGCCAACGTCCTGACTTTC
>TRBJ2-3|TRBV28|-|TRBD1
CASRLGQGITDTQYF
TGTGCCAGCAGGCTGGGACAGGGGATAACAGATACGCAGTATTTT
>TRBJ2-4|TRBV19|-|-
CASSPQGLLAKNIQYF
TGTGCCAGTAGTCCCCAGGGCCTTCTAGCCAAAAACATTCAGTACTTC
>TRBJ2-1|TRBV9|-|TRBD2
CASSPRTSGSYNEQFF
TGTGCCAGCAGCCCCCGGACTAGCGGTTCATACAATGAGCAGTTCTTC
>TRBJ2-7|TRBV18|-|-
CASSPQGGGYEQYF
TGTGCCAGCTCACCACAGGGAGGGGGGTACGAGCAGTACTTC
>TRBJ2-7|TRBV6-1|-|TRBD1
CASRATGTGGFEQYF
TGTGCCAGCAGAGCCACCGGGACAGGGGGGTTCGAGCAGTACTTC
>TRBJ2-7|TRBV25-1|-|TRBD1
CASSVLGQGTYEQYF
TGTGCCAGCAGTGTATTGGGACAGGGAACCTACGAGCAGTACTTC
>TRBJ1-2|TRBV14|few|-
CASSSPRTPYGYTF
TGTGCCAGCAGCTCCCCGCGGACTCCCTATGGCTACACCTTC
>TRBJ2-1|TRBV5-4|-|TRBD2
CASSLPPSGSYNEQFF
TGTGCCAGCAGCTTGCCGCCTAGCGGGTCGTACAATGAGCAGTTCTTC
>TRBJ1-4|TRBV6-1|-|-
CASRDIQKLFF
TGTGCCAGCAGGGATATTCAAAAACTGTTTTTT
>TRBJ2-3|TRBV6-1|-|-
CASSDSRGDTQYF
TGTGCCAGCTCCGACAGCCGGGGGGATACGCAGTATTTT
>TRBJ2-2|TRBV11-1|-|TRBD2
CASSVTSGSPGELFF
TGTGCCAGCAGCGTGACTAGCGGGAGCCCCGGGGAGCTGTTTTTT
>TRBJ2-5|TRBV27|-|TRBD2
CASSKIAGGETQYF
TGTGCCAGCAGTAAAATAGCGGGAGGTGAGACCCAGTACTTC
>TRBJ2-7|TRBV30|-|TRBD1
CAWTRDRGLYEQYF
TGTGCCTGGACCCGGGACAGGGGGTTATACGAGCAGTACTTC
>TRBJ2-3|TRBV7-2|-|-
CASSRRRGTGDTQYF
TGTGCCAGCAGCAGAAGAAGGGGAACGGGCGATACGCAGTATTTT
>TRBJ1-1|TRBV30|-|TRBD1
CAWVPGQGTNAFF
TGTGCCTGGGTGCCGGGACAGGGGACGAACGCTTTCTTT
>TRBJ2-3|TRBV29-1|-|TRBD2
CSGSGATSTDTQYF
TGCAGCGGAAGCGGGGCCACTAGCACAGATACGCAGTATTTT
>TRBJ1-1|TRBV7-9|-|TRBD1
CASSSIGQGGSTEAFF
TGTGCCAGCAGCTCCATTGGACAGGGTGGTAGCACTGAAGCTTTCTTT
>TRBJ1-2|TRBV9|-|TRBD1
CASAGTGASRGYTF
TGTGCCAGCGCCGGGACAGGGGCAAGTAGGGGCTACACCTTC
>TRBJ1-5|TRBV5-6|once|-
CASSWQGYQPQHF
TGTGCCAGCAGCTGGCAGGGTTATCAGCCCCAGCATTTT
>TRBJ2-1|TRBV14|-|-
CASSPGGYRLLNEQFF
TGTGCCAGCTCCCCCGGCGGGTATCGCCTGCTCAATGAGCAGTTCTTC
>TRBJ2-2|TRBV9|-|-
CASSLRGAGELFF
TGTGCCAGCAGCCTCCGGGGCGCCGGGGAGCTGTTTTTT
>TRBJ1-2|TRBV14|-|-
CASSRSERAGYTF
TGTGCCAGCAGCCGAAGCGAAAGGGCTGGCTACACCTTC
>TRBJ2-5|TRBV5-6|-|-
CASSLVYGYQETQYF
TGTGCCAGCAGCTTGGTTTACGGGTACCAAGAGACCCAGTACTTC
>TRBJ1-5|TRBV28|-|-
CASSLAQGSNQPQHF
TGTGCCAGCAGTTTAGCACAGGGAAGCAATCAGCCCCAGCATTTT
>TRBJ1-2|TRBV9|-|-
CASSGGVAGSGYTF
TGTGCCAGCAGCGGGGGGGTAGCTGGGAGTGGCTACACCTTC
>TRBJ2-7|TRBV5-1|once|TRBD2
CASSFLAGDSYEQYF
TGCGCCAGCAGCTTCTTAGCGGGAGATTCCTACGAGCAGTACTTC
>TRBJ2-5|TRBV7-2|-|-
CASSLGTGQETQYF
TGTGCCAGCAGCTTAGGCACGGGCCAGGAGACCCAGTACTTC
>TRBJ1-1|TRBV5-1|few|-
CASSLGTEAFF
TGCGCCAGCAGCTTAGGCACTGAAGCTTTCTTT
>TRBJ1-5|TRBV6-6|-|-
CASSPTGGALDQPQHF
TGTGCCAGCAGCCCTACGGGCGGGGCTTTAGATCAGCCCCAGCATTTT
>TRBJ1-1|TRBV28|-|-
CASSLRGDTEAFF
TGTGCCAGCAGTTTGCGGGGGGACACTGAAGCTTTCTTT
>TRBJ2-1|TRBV18|-|TRBD1
CASSPPLGQGHEQFF
TGTGCCAGCTCACCACCGTTGGGACAGGGCCATGAGCAGTTCTTC
>TRBJ2-5|TRBV12-5|-|TRBD2
CASGPREGVETQYF
TGTGCTAGTGGCCCCCGGGAGGGGGTGGAGACCCAGTACTTC
>TRBJ2-1|TRBV7-2|-|TRBD2
CASSQSAGERNEQFF
TGTGCCAGCAGCCAGTCGGCGGGAGAAAGGAATGAGCAGTTCTTC
>TRBJ1-5|TRBV19|-|-
CASTPGTSFGNQPQHF
TGTGCCAGTACCCCCGGGACCTCGTTCGGCAATCAGCCCCAGCATTTT
>TRBJ2-3|TRBV11-2|-|-
CASSLAGGLDTQYF
TGTGCCAGCAGCTTAGCCGGGGGTTTGGATACGCAGTATTTT
>TRBJ2-1|TRBV5-6|-|-
CASSISGSYNEQFF
TGTGCCAGCAGCATTAGCGGCTCCTACAATGAGCAGTTCTTC
>TRBJ2-5|TRBV5-8|-|-
CASSISGFQETQYF
TGTGCCAGCAGCATTTCGGGATTTCAAGAGACCCAGTACTTC
>TRBJ2-3|TRBV18|-|-
CASSPRQGWTDTQYF
TGTGCCAGCTCACCACGGCAGGGATGGACAGATACGCAGTATTTT
>TRBJ2-7|TRBV11-2|-|TRBD2
CASSLAGLAGEEQYF
TGTGCCAGCAGCTTAGCTGGACTAGCGGGAGAGGAGCAGTACTTC
>TRBJ2-1|TRBV10-3|few|TRBD2
CAIRPRTSGEDEQFF
TGTGCCATCAGGCCCAGGACTAGCGGTGAAGATGAGCAGTTCTTC
>TRBJ1-3|TRBV5-1|-|TRBD1
CASSRRGQGGNTIYF
TGCGCCAGCAGCCGCCGGGGACAGGGAGGAAACACCATATATTTT